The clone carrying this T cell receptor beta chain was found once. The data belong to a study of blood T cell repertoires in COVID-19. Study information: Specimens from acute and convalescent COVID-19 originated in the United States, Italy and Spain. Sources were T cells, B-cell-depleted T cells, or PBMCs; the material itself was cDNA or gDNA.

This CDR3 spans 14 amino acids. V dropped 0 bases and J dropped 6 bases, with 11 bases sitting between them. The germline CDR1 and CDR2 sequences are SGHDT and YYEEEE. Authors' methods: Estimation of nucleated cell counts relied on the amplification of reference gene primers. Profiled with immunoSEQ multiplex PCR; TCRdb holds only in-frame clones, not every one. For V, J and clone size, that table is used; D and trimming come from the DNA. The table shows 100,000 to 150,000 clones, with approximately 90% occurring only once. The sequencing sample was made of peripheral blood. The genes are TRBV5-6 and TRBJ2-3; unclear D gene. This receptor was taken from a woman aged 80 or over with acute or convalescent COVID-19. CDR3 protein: CASSLGGFQDTQYF. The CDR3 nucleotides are TGTGCCAGCAGCTTGGGAGGATTTCAGGATACGCAGTATTTT.